This T cell receptor beta chain was sequenced in a study of blood T cell repertoires in COVID-19 (dated by TCRdb to the early 2020s). Context from the whole study: Collaborator samples came from the United States, Italy and Spain and covered acute and convalescent phases of COVID-19. The prospective study material was composed of cDNA or gDNA derived from T cells, B-cell-depleted T cells, or PBMCs. The samples were drawn from two sources: the first 160 participants of the ongoing ImmuneRACE study, and 1,000 to 1,500 subjects contributed by 6 global collaborators. The dataset comprised deeply sampled blood TCRbeta repertoires from subjects exposed to, actively infected with, or recovered from COVID-19. Where HLA class I and class II types were available, the types were taken from metadata supplied by the sample provider, not from assay-based typing. The sample metadata nearly always contained a de-identified subject ID, COVID-19 status, age in years and sex. The repertoires were released in a freely available public database meant as a resource for research on the immune response to SARS-CoV-2. What the work shows at the level of the full study, not this receptor alone: The amount of clinical and demographic metadata varied by source and participant and was provided uncurated.

Remarks on this clone: What antigen it recognizes has not been identified. No clone much larger than this one lies a single base away; base qualities are absent.

The immunoSEQ Assay, a bias-controlled multiplex PCR, was used to amplify TCRbeta CDR3 regions from genomic DNA. On the study's bioinformatics: The number of nucleated cells in each sample was estimated from the amplification of reference gene primers within the assay. To quantify the absolute abundance of each unique TCRbeta CDR3 rearrangement, sequence reads were collapsed and filtered. Productive Simpson clonality was computed per sample as the square root of Simpson's diversity index over productive rearrangements. TCRdb holds this immuneACCESS table with in-frame rearrangements only. Some clones are missing; in checked studies, unresolved V genes explain under half, and the rest has no known cause. Clone size and the V and J calls come from that table; the DNA yielded D and trimming. This sample gives around 190,000 clones in total; about 80% of them show up just once. The biggest ten clones account for roughly 6.7% of the sample.

The collaborating institutions used their own protocols to collect whole blood in K2EDTA tubes. Collaborator samples were shipped for TCRbeta analysis as frozen whole blood, isolated PBMCs, or DNA extracted from either sample type. This TCR was sampled from a man aged 60-69 years with acute or convalescent COVID-19. The sequencing input was peripheral blood.

CDR3 protein: CASSYGHLNTEAFF. The sequence in DNA is TGCGCCAGCAGCTACGGACACCTGAACACTGAAGCTTTCTTT. The V gene is TRBV5-1 and the J gene is TRBJ1-1; 5 matching bases give a weak D call of TRBD1. From the germline V gene, CDR1 is SGHRS and CDR2 is YFSETQ. The V and J ends are trimmed by 3 bases and 0 bases, leaving 9 bases between them. Including cysteine and phenylalanine, the CDR3 has 14 amino acids. Left in the record is the CDR3 DNA by itself, 42 bases read in frame from the first base.